These 10 T cell receptor beta chains share one sample of origin, sequenced in a study of early T cells in non-severe SARS-CoV-2 infection. Each CDR3 protein gets one entry after TCRdb re-called the 5' RACE reads with MiXCR. This table has more than 50,000 distinct CDR3 sequences, roughly an eighth appearing once. The sample comprised whole blood. These receptors came from an adult who was a healthcare worker with PCR-confirmed SARS-CoV-2 infection or an uninfected control (not recorded which).

The rearrangement joins TRBV5-1 to TRBJ2-3, with TRBD1 identical over 12 bases. Germline V gene sequence: CDR1 SGHRS, CDR2 YFSETQ. V was clipped by 4 bases and J by 6 bases; unmatched bases: 6. The CDR3 runs to 15 residues. The chain's CDR3 is CASSPGQGAWDTQYF. The CDR3 DNA reads as TGCGCCAGCAGCCCGGGACAGGGGGCCTGGGATACGCAGTATTTT.

This clonotype was recorded at least ten times. The rearrangement joins TRBV7-9 to TRBJ2-1; D might be TRBD2 (6 bases). Germline CDR1 SEHNR, CDR2 FQNEAQ (reference sequence). Trimming stripped 3 bases from V and 7 bases from J, with 16 bases between. CDR3 size: 15 residues. The CDR3 sequence: CASSLRGPSGNEQFF. DNA for the CDR3: TGTGCCAGCAGCTTGCGGGGCCCCTCTGGGAATGAGCAGTTCTTC.

The table lists this clonotype with many counts. This rearrangement joins TRBV5-8 to TRBJ2-7; 7 bases align to TRBD1. V lost 4 bases, J lost 3 bases, and 10 bases stayed unmatched. The germline CDR1 and CDR2 sequences are SGHTS and YDEGEE. This CDR3 is built from 15 residues. The CDR3 bases are TGTGCCAGCAGCGAGTGGGGGACAGAGAACTACGAGCAGTACTTC. Its translation is CASSEWGTENYEQYF.

This clonotype occurred a few times. The chain is built from TRBV12-5 and TRBJ2-2; weak D call: TRBD2 (6 bases). The V gene's germline CDR1 is LGHNT and CDR2 FRNRAP. This CDR3 has 16 amino acids. The ends were cut back, 3 bases at V and 6 bases at J, with 17 bases in the middle. CDR3 DNA: TGTGCTAGTGGTTTCGGACTACGGGGGTTTGCCGGGGAGCTGTTTTTT. This codes for CASGFGLRGFAGELFF.

This clonotype was seen many times. V usage is TRBV28 and J usage is TRBJ2-7; D might be TRBD1 (5 bases). CDR3 size: 16 residues. V was trimmed by 3 bases and J by 4 bases, leaving 19 bases between them. Germline CDR1 and CDR2: MDHEN and SYDVKM. The CDR3 region has the DNA TGTGCCAGCAGTTTTAAGGAGACAGCGTTAAAGTACGAGCAGTACTTC. As protein: CASSFKETALKYEQYF.

The CDR3 sequence: CARSFSGQGYNEQFF. Here the CDR3 DNA reads TGTGCCAGAAGTTTCTCGGGACAGGGGTACAATGAGCAGTTCTTC. The chain is built from TRBV5-3 and TRBJ2-1; 10 nucleotides match TRBD1. TRBV5-3 is treated as an ORF (open reading frame) with a function not yet certain. CDR3 length equals 15 residues. With 5 bases clipped from V and 4 bases from J, the junction kept 6 bases outside the gene matches.

This clonotype appeared a few times. This chain joins TRBV29-1 and TRBJ2-5; 7 nucleotides match TRBD1. Looked up from germline, CDR1 is SQVTM and CDR2 is ANQGSEA. CDR3 length: 13 residues. J lost 5 bases, V lost 7 bases, and 10 bases had no gene match. CDR3 coding DNA: TGCAGCGGGCGCACAGGGGCCCCCGAGACCCAGTACTTC. Amino acid sequence: CSGRTGAPETQYF.

This clonotype has just a few counts. The genes are TRBV4-1 and TRBJ2-7, with TRBD1 matching over 9 bases. After removal of 4 bases from V and 1 base from J, the junction contained 5 bases not matched to a gene. Germline V lookup: CDR1 MGHRA, CDR2 YSYEKL. This CDR3 region has 15 residues. The CDR3 protein is CASSPVGQGSYEQYF. The CDR3, as DNA: TGCGCCAGCAGCCCAGTCGGACAGGGGTCCTACGAGCAGTACTTC.

This chain uses TRBV6-5 with TRBJ1-4; D remains ambiguous. The CDR3 runs 15 residues. CDR1 is MNHEY, CDR2 SVGAGI, per germline. Trimming removed 0 bases at V and 5 bases at J, with 10 bases between. The CDR3 protein is CASSYSSVENEKLFF. Here the CDR3 DNA reads TGTGCCAGCAGTTACTCGTCGGTGGAAAATGAAAAACTGTTTTTT.

The chain recombines TRBV6-6 with TRBJ1-2, with 9 bases identical to TRBD1. Germline values: CDR1 MNHNY, CDR2 SVGAGI (reference sequence). V was clipped by 5 bases and J by 6 bases; unmatched bases: 4. The CDR3 loop spans 13 amino acids. CDR3 amino acids: CASSPRQGDGYTF. The CDR3 bases are TGTGCCAGCAGTCCCCGACAGGGGGATGGCTACACCTTC.